The 9 T cell receptor beta chains reported below all come from one sample, sequenced in a study of blood T cell repertoires in COVID-19. Measured with immunoSEQ multiplex PCR; TCRdb has only the in-frame clones, and not every one. This table holds some 200,000 clones, almost 85% found once. The sequencing input was peripheral blood. Receptors originate from a woman aged 70-85 years with COVID-19, enrolled during active disease.

This chain uses TRBV18 with TRBJ1-6; 9 nucleotides align to TRBD1. After removal of 5 bases from V and 5 bases from J, the junction contained 4 bases not matched to a gene. Per germline, CDR1 KGHSH and CDR2 LQKENI. The CDR3 extends over 15 amino acids. The CDR3: CASSSGTGNNSPLHF. CDR3 nucleotide sequence: TGTGCCAGCTCATCCGGGACAGGGAATAATTCACCCCTCCACTTT. The entire variable domain, with the rest obtained from reference TRBV18 and TRBJ1-6, is as follows: NAGVMQNPRHLVRRRGQEARLRCSPMKGHSHVYWYRQLPEEGLKFMVYLQKENIIDESGMPKERFSAEFPKEGPSILRIQQVVRGDSAAYFCASSSGTGNNSPLHFGNGTRLTVT.

This chain connects TRBV7-8 to TRBJ1-3; tentative D call: TRBD1 (5 bases). The CDR3 is 17 residues long. Germline V CDR1 and CDR2: SGHVS, FQNEAQ. The ends were cut back, 1 base at V and 0 bases at J, with 13 bases in the middle. CDR3 nucleotide sequence: TGTGCCAGCAGCTTAGAGGGGCAGGACGACTCTGGAAACACCATATATTTT. Translating gives CASSLEGQDDSGNTIYF.

Only one count was recorded for this clone. The rearrangement joins TRBV7-2 to TRBJ1-2, with 9 bases matching TRBD1. Looked up from germline, CDR1 is SGHTA and CDR2 is FQGNSA. There are 16 residues in the CDR3. After removal of 3 bases from V and 6 bases from J, the junction contained 11 bases not matched to a gene. In nucleotides, the CDR3 is TGTGCCAGCAGCTTGACAGGGGGAGGCCCGTGGGATGGCTACACCTTC. Its protein product is CASSLTGGGPWDGYTF. The whole variable domain, filled in from reference TRBV7-2 and TRBJ1-2, reads GAGVSQSPSNKVTEKGKDVELRCDPISGHTALYWYRQSLGQGLEFLIYFQGNSAPDKSGLPSDRFSAERTGGSVSTLTIQRTQQEDSAVYLCASSLTGGGPWDGYTFGSGTRLTVV.

The chain employs TRBV7-9 and TRBJ2-7, with 8 bases matching TRBD1. This CDR3 is built from 14 residues. After removal of 4 bases from V and 1 base from J, the junction contained 3 bases not matched to a gene. Germline V lookup: CDR1 SEHNR, CDR2 FQNEAQ (reference sequence). CDR3 protein: CASSSDRESYEQYF. DNA for the CDR3: TGTGCCAGCAGCTCGGACAGGGAGTCCTACGAGCAGTACTTC. Full variable domain (missing parts from reference TRBV7-9 and TRBJ2-7): DTGVSQNPRHKITKRGQNVTFRCDPISEHNRLYWYRQTLGQGPEFLTYFQNEAQLEKSRLLSDRFSAERPKGSFSTLEIQRTEQGDSAMYLCASSSDRESYEQYFGPGTRLTVT.

The chain joins TRBV6-5 to TRBJ2-7, with no clear D. The CDR3 runs to 14 residues. V was cut by 7 bases and J by 2 bases, with 15 bases left in between. CDR1 MNHEY and CDR2 SVGAGI come from the germline V gene. The CDR3, as DNA: TGTGCCAGCATGGCCGCAGGCCCCCCCTACGAGCAGTACTTC. Translated, it gives CASMAAGPPYEQYF.

V usage is TRBV5-5 and J usage is TRBJ2-5, with 8 bases identical to TRBD1. The CDR3 is made up of 13 amino acids. Germline V gene lookup returns CDR1 SGHKS and CDR2 YYEKEE (reference sequence). The V and J ends lost 4 bases and 7 bases, in that order; junction bases with no gene match: 6. Here the CDR3 DNA reads TGTGCCAGCAGCGTGGAGGGGACAGGGACCCAGTACTTC. It translates to CASSVEGTGTQYF.

In this sample, this clone turned up once. This rearrangement joins TRBV4-3 to TRBJ2-5, with a weak D call TRBD1 (6 bases). Germline V lookup: CDR1 LGHNA, CDR2 YSLEER. CDR3 length: 16 residues. Trimming left V 1 base short and J 5 bases short, with 17 bases between. CDR3 sequence (DNA): TGCGCCAGCAGCCAAGGTGTGGCAGGGGCGTGGGAGACCCAGTACTTC. Protein sequence: CASSQGVAGAWETQYF.

This chain uses TRBV19 with TRBJ2-1; 10 nucleotides match TRBD1. The CDR3 totals 17 residues. Germline V lookup: CDR1 LNHDA, CDR2 SQIVND (reference sequence). Trimming at V came to 3 bases and at J to 4 bases, leaving 9 bases not matched to a gene. CDR3 bases: TGTGCCAGTAGTATCCAGACAGGGGGCGTTTGGTACAATGAGCAGTTCTTC. Translation: CASSIQTGGVWYNEQFF.

The sample holds one count of this clone. The chain couples TRBV19 to TRBJ2-5; 10 bases align to TRBD1. Germline V CDR1 and CDR2: LNHDA, SQIVND (reference sequence). CDR3 length: 15 amino acids. The ends lost 6 bases at V and 5 bases at J; junction bases unmatched: 9. In DNA, the CDR3 is TGTGCCAGTAGCCCCCGGGACAGGGGTCTTGAGACCCAGTACTTC. It codes for CASSPRDRGLETQYF.